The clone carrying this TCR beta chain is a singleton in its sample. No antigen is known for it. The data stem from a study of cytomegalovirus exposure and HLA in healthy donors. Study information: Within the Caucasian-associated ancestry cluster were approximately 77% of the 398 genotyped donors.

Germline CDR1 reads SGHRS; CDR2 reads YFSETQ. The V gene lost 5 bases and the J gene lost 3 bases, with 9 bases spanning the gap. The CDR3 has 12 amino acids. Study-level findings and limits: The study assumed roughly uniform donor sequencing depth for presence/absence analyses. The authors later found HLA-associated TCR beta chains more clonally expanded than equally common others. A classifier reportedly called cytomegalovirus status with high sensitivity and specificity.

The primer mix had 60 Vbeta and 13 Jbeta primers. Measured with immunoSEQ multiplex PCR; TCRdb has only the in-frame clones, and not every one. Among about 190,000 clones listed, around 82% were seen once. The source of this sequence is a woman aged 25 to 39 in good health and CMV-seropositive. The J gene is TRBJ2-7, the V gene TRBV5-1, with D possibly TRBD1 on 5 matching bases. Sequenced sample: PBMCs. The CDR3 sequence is CASRGVFYEQYF. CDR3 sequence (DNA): TGCGCCAGCAGAGGGGTCTTCTACGAGCAGTACTTC.